This record concerns one TCR beta chain sequence. Antigen unknown. Some clones are missing from TCRdb's copy, which holds only in-frame ones; the method was immunoSEQ multiplex PCR. The repertoire includes more than 15,000 clones, roughly 90% of them detected once, and over 0.5% sits in the top ten. The sample is drawn from a study of untreated major depressive disorder. Thawed PBMCs underwent magnetic negative selection for CD4+ T cells. The CDR3 has 18 residues. Trimming cost V 4 bases and J 1 base; bases outside gene matches: 10. Study-wide results and limits: TRBV05-01 (Vbeta 5.1) usage was higher in CD4+ T cells of depressed patients than controls.

The chain joins TRBV5-3 to TRBJ2-3; 12 nucleotides align to TRBD2. TRBV5-3 is marked as an open reading frame, function uncertain. The sequence was collected from a middle-aged woman with major depressive disorder. Sequences were obtained from CD4+ T cells from PBMCs. The CDR3 sequence is CARSMGLAGPHCTDTQYF. As DNA, the CDR3 is TGTGCCAGAAGCATGGGACTAGCGGGTCCCCACTGCACAGATACGCAGTATTTT.